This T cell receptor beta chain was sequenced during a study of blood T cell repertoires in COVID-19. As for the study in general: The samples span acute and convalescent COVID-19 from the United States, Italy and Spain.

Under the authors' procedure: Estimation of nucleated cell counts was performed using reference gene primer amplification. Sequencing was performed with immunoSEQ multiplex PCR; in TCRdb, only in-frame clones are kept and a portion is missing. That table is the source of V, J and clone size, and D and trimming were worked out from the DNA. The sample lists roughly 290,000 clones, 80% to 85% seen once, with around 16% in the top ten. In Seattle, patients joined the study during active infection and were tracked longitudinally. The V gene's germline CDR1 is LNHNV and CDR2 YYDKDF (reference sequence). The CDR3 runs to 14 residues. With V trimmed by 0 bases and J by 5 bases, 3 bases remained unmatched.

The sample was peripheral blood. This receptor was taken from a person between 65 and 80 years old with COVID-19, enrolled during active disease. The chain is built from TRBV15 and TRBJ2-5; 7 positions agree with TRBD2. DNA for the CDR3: TGTGCCACCAGCAGAGATGTCGGGAGGGAGACCCAGTACTTC. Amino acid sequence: CATSRDVGRETQYF.